These 10 T cell receptor beta chains were sequenced from one sample in a study of early T cells in non-severe SARS-CoV-2 infection. TCRdb ran MiXCR on the 5' RACE reads and lists one entry per CDR3 protein. Of 40,000 to 45,000 distinct CDR3 sequences in the sample, approximately 5.9% are singletons; the top ten hold roughly 7.7%. Sample: whole blood, taken at baseline. The receptors derive from an adult who was a healthcare worker with PCR-confirmed SARS-CoV-2 infection or an uninfected control (not recorded which).

This clonotype was seen at least ten times. The V gene is TRBV30, the J gene TRBJ2-5; 14 nucleotides align to TRBD2. Looked up from germline, CDR1 is GTSNPN and CDR2 is SVGIG (reference sequence). The CDR3 runs 14 residues. The J segment lost 4 bases and the V segment lost 7 bases, leaving 5 bases of the junction unmatched. CDR3 protein: CASTSGGVRETQYF. Here the CDR3 DNA reads TGTGCCTCGACTAGCGGGGGGGTACGAGAGACCCAGTACTTC.

As concerns this clonotype: Given a much more abundant clone one base away, this may be a read error. The chain links TRBV18 to TRBJ2-2, with TRBD1 identical over 7 bases. There are 14 residues in the CDR3. Looked up from germline, CDR1 is KGHSH and CDR2 is LQKENI. The DNA of the CDR3 is TGTGTCAGCTCACAGGGACAGACCACCGGGGAGCTGTTTTTT. Translated, it gives CVSSQGQTTGELFF.

This chain connects TRBV4-3 to TRBJ1-2; weak D call: TRBD1 (6 bases). V was trimmed by 0 bases and J by 2 bases, leaving 16 bases between them. CDR1 LGHNA and CDR2 YSLEER come from the germline V gene. This CDR3 comprises 17 residues. The CDR3 spells CASSQDRQWGGNYGYTF. For the CDR3, the DNA is TGCGCCAGCAGCCAAGATCGCCAATGGGGGGGCAACTATGGCTACACCTTC.

In this sample, this clonotype turned up many times. The gene calls are TRBV30 and TRBJ1-2; D is ambiguous. CDR3 length: 12 amino acids. CDR1 and CDR2 from the germline V gene are GTSNPN and SVGIG (reference sequence). The ends were cut back, 0 bases at V and 7 bases at J, with 9 bases in the middle. Here the CDR3 DNA reads TGTGCCTGGAGTGTACGGCTCGGTGGCTACACCTTC. Protein sequence: CAWSVRLGGYTF. The variable domain in full, completed from reference TRBV30 and TRBJ1-2, reads SQTIHQWPATLVQPVGSPLSLECTVEGTSNPNLYWYRQAAGRGLQLLFYSVGIGQISSEVPQNLSASRPQDRQFILSSKKLLLSDSGFYLCAWSVRLGGYTFGSGTRLTVV.

At least ten counts were recorded for this clonotype. This chain connects TRBV10-3 to TRBJ1-2, with D unresolved. V was shortened by 0 bases and J by 4 bases, with 6 bases between the two germline ends. The CDR3 runs to 13 residues. Looked up from germline, CDR1 is ENHRY and CDR2 is SYGVKD. The CDR3 nucleotides read TGTGCCATCAGTGAGTCAACACCCTATGGCTACACCTTC. The encoded protein is CAISESTPYGYTF.

This clonotype was seen only a few times. The genes are TRBV12-3 or TRBV12-4 and TRBJ2-6; D remains unclear. Trimming removed 4 bases at V and 0 bases at J, with 13 bases between. The CDR3 is 17 residues long. This CDR3 is CASSWARRVSGANVLTF. The CDR3 DNA follows: TGTGCCAGCAGTTGGGCCCGCCGGGTCTCTGGGGCCAACGTCCTGACTTTC.

In this sample, this clonotype turned up a few times. The rearrangement uses TRBV27 and TRBJ2-5, with 8 positions matching TRBD1. V was pared by 5 bases and J by 0 bases, with 11 bases of the junction left unmatched. Germline assignment: CDR1 MNHEY and CDR2 SMNVEV (reference sequence). The CDR3 is 17 residues long. CDR3 loop: CASSPLGQGANQETQYF. The CDR3, as DNA: TGTGCCAGCAGTCCCCTGGGTCAGGGGGCGAACCAAGAGACCCAGTACTTC.

This clonotype was recorded at least ten times. The chain has TRBV4-3 and TRBJ2-7; D remains ambiguous. The CDR3 spans 15 residues. Looked up from germline, CDR1 is LGHNA and CDR2 is YSLEER. V was cut by 0 bases and J by 2 bases, with 11 bases left in between. DNA for the CDR3: TGCGCCAGCAGCCAAGAGGATCAGCTTCCCTACGAGCAGTACTTC. As protein: CASSQEDQLPYEQYF.

The chain is built from TRBV2 and TRBJ2-2; the D gene is possibly TRBD1 (6 bases). V lost 4 bases and J 3 bases, leaving 9 bases between the germline ends. Germline values: CDR1 SNHLY, CDR2 FYNNEI. This CDR3 is 14 amino acids long. The CDR3 region has the DNA TGTGCCAGCAGTGGTGACAGGTACACCGGGGAGCTGTTTTTT. Translation gives CASSGDRYTGELFF.

There are many counts of this clonotype. The chain is built from TRBV7-6 and TRBJ2-5; the D is unclear. CDR3 size: 12 residues. The V and J ends lost 5 bases and 5 bases respectively, with 9 bases between them. Germline values: CDR1 SGHVS, CDR2 FNYEAQ. CDR3 amino acids: CASSKNDETQYF. CDR3 DNA sequence: TGTGCCAGCAGCAAGAACGATGAGACCCAGTACTTC.